A selection of T cell receptor beta chains follows, all from one sample in a study of blood T cell repertoires in COVID-19. Repertoires were generated with immunoSEQ multiplex PCR, while TCRdb's copy carries only in-frame clones and drops some. The sample records about 190,000 clones, about four fifths being singletons. Sequences were obtained from PBMCs or T cells enriched from blood (not recorded which). The origin of the receptors is a woman aged 25 to 39 who had been exposed to COVID-19. CDR3s include the opening cysteine and the closing phenylalanine or tryptophan. Each record gives: D gene, V gene, J gene, clone size, CDR3 protein, CDR3 DNA. A D gene is named only where the DNA matches it firmly. For some rows the clone size is stated as once, few or many, or as a class when expanded; others skip it.

D: NA; V: TRBV6-6; J: TRBJ2-1; size: NA; CDR3: CASSPEIAQFF; DNA: TGTGCCAGCAGCCCGGAGATTGCGCAGTTCTTC
D: NA; V: TRBV20-1; J: TRBJ2-7; size: NA; CDR3: CSASASSYEQYF; DNA: TGCAGTGCTAGTGCGTCCTCCTACGAGCAGTACTTC
D: NA; V: TRBV29-1; J: TRBJ2-7; size: NA; CDR3: CSVDRGNEQYF; DNA: TGCAGCGTTGACAGGGGAAACGAGCAGTACTTC
D: TRBD1; V: TRBV5-4; J: TRBJ1-3; size: NA; CDR3: CASSLGGTGVFSGNTIYF; DNA: TGTGCCAGCAGCTTGGGAGGGACAGGAGTCTTCTCTGGAAACACCATATATTTT
D: TRBD1; V: TRBV2; J: TRBJ1-2; size: NA; CDR3: CASRVGQAYGYTF; DNA: TGTGCCAGCCGCGTGGGACAGGCTTATGGCTACACCTTC
D: TRBD1; V: TRBV7-8; J: TRBJ2-7; size: once; CDR3: CASSLYQGAYEQYF; DNA: TGTGCCAGCAGTCTTTATCAGGGGGCCTACGAGCAGTACTTC
D: TRBD1; V: TRBV5-8; J: TRBJ1-5; size: NA; CDR3: CASSRPNRGDQPQHF; DNA: TGTGCCAGCAGCAGGCCTAACAGGGGTGATCAGCCCCAGCATTTT
D: NA; V: TRBV29-1; J: TRBJ2-5; size: NA; CDR3: CSVGGPGQETQYF; DNA: TGCAGCGTTGGCGGCCCTGGCCAAGAGACCCAGTACTTC
D: NA; V: TRBV2; J: TRBJ2-6; size: NA; CDR3: CASSEWRSGSAPSGANVLTF; DNA: TGTGCCAGCAGTGAATGGCGGTCGGGTTCCGCCCCCTCTGGGGCCAACGTCCTGACTTTC
D: TRBD1; V: TRBV11-2; J: TRBJ2-1; size: NA; CDR3: CASSEGQGTYNEQFF; DNA: TGTGCCAGCAGCGAAGGACAGGGCACGTACAATGAGCAGTTCTTC
D: NA; V: TRBV14; J: TRBJ1-2; size: NA; CDR3: CASSAAGGVNYGYTF; DNA: TGTGCCAGCAGCGCAGCGGGAGGGGTTAACTATGGCTACACCTTC
D: TRBD2; V: TRBV13; J: TRBJ2-7; size: NA; CDR3: CASSRLAGALEQYF; DNA: TGTGCCAGCAGCCGACTAGCGGGGGCCCTGGAGCAGTACTTC
D: NA; V: TRBV4-2; J: TRBJ1-6; size: NA; CDR3: CASSQPDSDNSPLHF; DNA: TGTGCCAGCAGCCAACCAGACAGTGACAATTCACCCCTCCACTTT
D: NA; V: TRBV7-9; J: TRBJ2-1; size: NA; CDR3: CASSFPQTSYNEQFF; DNA: TGTGCCAGCAGCTTTCCCCAAACATCGTACAATGAGCAGTTCTTC
D: NA; V: TRBV5-1; J: TRBJ2-3; size: NA; CDR3: CASRPGLGVDTQYF; DNA: TGCGCCAGCCGACCGGGACTCGGGGTCGATACGCAGTATTTT
D: NA; V: TRBV7-2; J: TRBJ1-5; size: few; CDR3: CASSLFQNQPQHF; DNA: TGTGCCAGCAGCTTATTCCAGAATCAGCCCCAGCATTTT
D: TRBD2; V: TRBV9; J: TRBJ2-5; size: NA; CDR3: CASSGTGGPGLAGAIMETQYF; DNA: TGTGCCAGCAGCGGGACAGGGGGACCGGGACTAGCGGGGGCCATAATGGAGACCCAGTACTTC
D: TRBD2; V: TRBV15; J: TRBJ2-1; size: NA; CDR3: CATSRDLPTSPNNEQFF; DNA: TGTGCCACCAGCAGAGATCTCCCGACTAGCCCAAACAATGAGCAGTTCTTC